Presented here are 27 T cell receptor beta chains from one specimen sequenced in a study of OX40 agonist ivuxolimab in advanced cancers. Measured with immunoSEQ multiplex PCR; TCRdb has only the in-frame clones, and not every one. The repertoire consists of 65,000 to 90,000 clones, with 92% occurring once and the leading ten covering around 7.3%. This sample comprised CD4+ or CD8+ T cells sorted from blood, obtained in a trial of the OX40 agonist ivuxolimab. The receptor set was obtained from an adult with an advanced solid tumor such as melanoma, head and neck, liver or kidney cancer.

This sequence joins TRBV15 and TRBJ1-6; 7 bases agree with TRBD1. This CDR3 spans 18 amino acids. V was clipped by 3 bases and J by 7 bases; unmatched bases: 15. Germline V gene sequence: CDR1 LNHNV, CDR2 YYDKDF (reference sequence). The CDR3: CATSSTGVTGDPNSPLHF. The CDR3 DNA follows: TGTGCCACCAGCAGCACGGGGGTAACAGGGGACCCGAATTCACCCCTCCACTTT.

This clone has just a few counts. The V call is TRBV7-9, the J call TRBJ1-2; 7 bases are a match to TRBD1. With 3 bases clipped from V and 2 bases from J, the junction kept 3 bases outside the gene matches. This CDR3 is built from 14 residues. CDR1 and CDR2 from the germline V gene are SEHNR and FQNEAQ (reference sequence). The CDR3: CASSLTTGNYGYTF. In DNA form, the CDR3 reads TGTGCCAGCAGCTTGACGACAGGGAACTATGGCTACACCTTC. Full variable domain (outside the CDR3, taken from reference TRBV7-9 and TRBJ1-2): DTGVSQNPRHKITKRGQNVTFRCDPISEHNRLYWYRQTLGQGPEFLTYFQNEAQLEKSRLLSDRFSAERPKGSFSTLEIQRTEQGDSAMYLCASSLTTGNYGYTFGSGTRLTVV.

The chain uses TRBV7-2 and TRBJ2-2; D remains ambiguous. The CDR3 totals 14 residues. Germline lookup yields CDR1 SGHTA and CDR2 FQGNSA. Trimming took off 0 bases at V and 4 bases at J, with 6 bases between the two ends. CDR3 residues: CASSLAVFTGELFF. Here the CDR3 DNA reads TGTGCCAGCAGCTTAGCCGTTTTCACCGGGGAGCTGTTTTTT.

The chain uses TRBV10-3 and TRBJ2-5; 7 nucleotides match TRBD1. The CDR3 has 14 amino acids. After removal of 5 bases from V and 2 bases from J, the junction contained 5 bases not matched to a gene. Germline V CDR1 and CDR2: ENHRY, SYGVKD. The CDR3 loop is CAISTRDRQETQYF. The CDR3 DNA sequence: TGTGCCATCAGTACCCGGGACAGACAAGAGACCCAGTACTTC.

The CDR3 nucleotides are TGCAGCGTTGTAATAGGGGCAGACCCTTATGGCTACACCTTC. Protein sequence: CSVVIGADPYGYTF. The V gene is TRBV29-1, the J gene TRBJ1-2; D is possibly TRBD1 (5 bases). The V gene's germline CDR1 is SQVTM and CDR2 ANQGSEA. Trimming removed 4 bases at V and 5 bases at J, with 17 bases between. The CDR3 loop spans 14 amino acids.

This sequence joins TRBV7-6 and TRBJ2-3, with D unclear. V dropped 2 bases and J dropped 4 bases, with 7 bases sitting between them. CDR1 is SGHVS and CDR2 is FNYEAQ in the germline V gene. This CDR3 is 13 amino acids long. DNA of the CDR3: TGTGCCAGCAGCTTATACCCTGCAGATACGCAGTATTTT. Amino acids: CASSLYPADTQYF.

With regard to this clone: At the DNA level, this CDR3 is encoded by other sequences in the same sample as well. This sequence joins TRBV18 and TRBJ2-1; 10 nucleotides match TRBD1. The V gene end was trimmed by 2 bases and the J gene end by 5 bases; junction bases not matched to a gene: 3. CDR3 size: 15 residues. Germline assignment: CDR1 KGHSH and CDR2 LQKENI. The CDR3 loop is CASSPRDRGDNEQFF. CDR3 nucleotides: TGTGCCAGCTCACCAAGGGACAGGGGCGACAATGAGCAGTTCTTC. The variable domain in full, completed from reference TRBV18 and TRBJ2-1, reads NAGVMQNPRHLVRRRGQEARLRCSPMKGHSHVYWYRQLPEEGLKFMVYLQKENIIDESGMPKERFSAEFPKEGPSILRIQQVVRGDSAAYFCASSPRDRGDNEQFFGPGTRLTVL.

This clone appeared a single time. The rearrangement joins TRBV5-8 to TRBJ1-2; D not resolved. Between the trimmed V and J ends, which lost 2 bases and 4 bases, there was a span of 15 bases. The CDR3 is made up of 15 amino acids. Germline V gives CDR1 SGHTS, CDR2 YDEGEE. CDR3 loop: CASSFRTAKGYGYTF. The CDR3 DNA is TGTGCCAGCAGCTTTCGGACGGCTAAAGGCTATGGCTACACCTTC.

V gene TRBV2 combines with J gene TRBJ2-7; a possible D gene is TRBD1 (6 bases). V lost 5 bases, J lost 2 bases, and 13 bases lay in between. CDR3 length equals 14 residues. The germline V gene has CDR1 SNHLY and CDR2 FYNNEI. CDR3 nucleotides: TGTGCCAGCAGTTGGACAGAGGCTACCTACGAGCAGTACTTC. Translation: CASSWTEATYEQYF.

This chain links TRBV6-5 with TRBJ1-1; 7 bases are shared with TRBD1. Trimming at V came to 2 bases and at J to 1 base, leaving 1 base not matched to a gene. The CDR3 length is 14 residues. CDR1 MNHEY and CDR2 SVGAGI come from the germline V gene. Here the CDR3 reads CASSYGQANTEAFF. CDR3 DNA sequence: TGTGCCAGCAGTTACGGACAGGCGAACACTGAAGCTTTCTTT.

This chain joins TRBV7-9 and TRBJ2-1, with a tentative D call TRBD2 (6 bases). The ends were cut back, 6 bases at V and 1 base at J, with 13 bases in the middle. CDR3 length: 15 residues. CDR1 SEHNR and CDR2 FQNEAQ come from the germline V gene (reference sequence). Written as DNA, the CDR3 is TGTGCCAGCAGGGCCGTAGGGACTTCCTACAATGAGCAGTTCTTC. It encodes CASRAVGTSYNEQFF.

This clone appeared a single time. J is TRBJ1-1 and V is TRBV6-1, with no clear D. V lost 3 bases and J 4 bases, leaving 9 bases between the germline ends. The germline V gene encodes CDR1 MNHNS and CDR2 SASEGT. The CDR3 is made up of 13 amino acids. The CDR3 is CASSETEGTEAFF. CDR3 DNA sequence: TGTGCCAGCAGTGAGACGGAAGGCACTGAAGCTTTCTTT.

The chain carries TRBV7-6 and TRBJ1-1, with unresolved D. CDR1 is SGHVS and CDR2 is FNYEAQ in the germline V gene. Trimming removed 6 bases at V and 4 bases at J, with 6 bases between. This CDR3 comprises 11 residues. The CDR3 loop is CASSPATEAFF. CDR3 DNA sequence: TGTGCCAGCAGTCCGGCCACTGAAGCTTTCTTT.

This chain uses TRBV7-9 with TRBJ2-2, with D unclear. V lost 8 bases and J lost 8, with 9 bases in between. This CDR3 contains 11 residues. The germline V gene encodes CDR1 SEHNR and CDR2 FQNEAQ (reference sequence). The CDR3 loop reads CASARDGELFF. The CDR3 nucleotides are TGTGCCAGCGCCCGCGATGGGGAGCTGTTTTTT.

The rearrangement links TRBV7-9 to TRBJ2-7, with D uncertain. V was shortened by 4 bases and J by 6 bases, with 16 bases between the two germline ends. The CDR3 runs 14 residues. CDR1 is SEHNR and CDR2 is FQNEAQ in the germline V gene (reference sequence). The CDR3, as DNA: TGTGCCAGCAGCTCCCCGGCCTGGACCCTCGAGCAGTACTTC. Translated, it gives CASSSPAWTLEQYF.

The rearrangement joins TRBV4-1 to TRBJ1-3; D unresolved. V dropped 1 base and J dropped 0 bases, with 13 bases sitting between them. CDR3 size: 17 residues. CDR1 and CDR2 from the germline V gene are MGHRA and YSYEKL. The CDR3 DNA follows: TGCGCCAGCAGCCAAGTCGATGTGGAAGTCTCTGGAAACACCATATATTTT. It codes for CASSQVDVEVSGNTIYF.

The CDR3 here is CASSQSGGAYEQYF. The CDR3 DNA reads TGCGCCAGCAGCCAAAGCGGGGGGGCCTACGAGCAGTACTTC. V and J are TRBV4-3 and TRBJ2-7; 10 bases fit TRBD2. Germline loops: CDR1 LGHNA, CDR2 YSLEER. V trimming: 2 bases; J trimming: 2 bases; junction bases outside the gene matches: 0. The CDR3 has 14 amino acids.

This chain joins TRBV6-1 and TRBJ2-3; D is possibly TRBD1 (5 bases). CDR1 and CDR2 from the germline V gene are MNHNS and SASEGT. Trimming cost V 5 bases and J 14 bases, with 17 bases left between them. The CDR3 has 12 residues. CDR3 residues: CASSPRGAHPYF. DNA of the CDR3: TGTGCCAGCAGTCCCCGTGGGGCCCACCCGTATTTT.

This chain links TRBV19 with TRBJ2-2; tentative D call: TRBD1 (5 bases). This CDR3 has 15 amino acids. Looked up from germline, CDR1 is LNHDA and CDR2 is SQIVND (reference sequence). V was shortened by 7 bases and J by 1 base, with 13 bases between the two germline ends. The CDR3 DNA is TGTGCCAGTACCGTACTGACAGAGAACACCGGGGAGCTGTTTTTT. Encoded protein: CASTVLTENTGELFF.

The chain couples TRBV4-3 to TRBJ2-3; D perhaps matches TRBD2 (5 bases). Trimming stripped 0 bases from V and 6 bases from J, with 16 bases between. The CDR3 is 16 amino acids. Germline CDR1 is LGHNA and CDR2 is YSLEER. As DNA, the CDR3 is TGCGCCAGCAGCCAAGAAGGAGCGGCAGTCGCCGATACGCAGTATTTT. Protein: CASSQEGAAVADTQYF.

This rearrangement joins TRBV28 to TRBJ2-1; no firm D call. Trimming removed 1 base from V and 8 bases from J, with 9 bases in between. Germline V gene sequence: CDR1 MDHEN, CDR2 SYDVKM. The CDR3 runs to 13 residues. The CDR3 region has the DNA TGTGCCAGCAGTTTATTACAAATGGATGAGCAGTTCTTC. Translating gives CASSLLQMDEQFF.

In its sample, this clone was seen a few times. J is TRBJ1-5 and V is TRBV7-8; 7 bases line up with TRBD1. Per germline, CDR1 SGHVS and CDR2 FQNEAQ. The CDR3 spans 16 residues. J gave up 0 bases and V 1 base, and 3 bases lay outside the gene matches. This chain's CDR3 is CASSLGDRNSNQPQHF. The CDR3 DNA is TGTGCCAGCAGCTTAGGGGACAGAAATAGCAATCAGCCCCAGCATTTT. The full variable domain, completed using reference TRBV7-8 and TRBJ1-5, is GAGVSQSPRYKVAKRGQDVALRCDPISGHVSLFWYQQALGQGPEFLTYFQNEAQLDKSGLPSDRFFAERPEGSVSTLKIQRTQQEDSAVYLCASSLGDRNSNQPQHFGDGTRLSIL.

V is TRBV5-1 and J is TRBJ2-7; TRBD1 matches at 10 bases. Germline CDR1 SGHRS, CDR2 YFSETQ. V trimming: 4 bases; J trimming: 9 bases; junction bases outside the gene matches: 13. There are 15 residues in the CDR3. The CDR3 coding sequence is TGCGCCAGCAGCCCAGAGGCGGGACAGGGGTTCGCGCAGTACTTC. Translation: CASSPEAGQGFAQYF.

The rearrangement uses TRBV27 and TRBJ2-7; D ambiguous. With 0 bases removed from V and 4 bases from J, the gap between germline ends came to 10 bases. The CDR3 loop spans 14 amino acids. Germline V gene lookup returns CDR1 MNHEY and CDR2 SMNVEV (reference sequence). In DNA form, the CDR3 reads TGTGCCAGCAGTTTATCGGGGTACGAATACGAGCAGTACTTC. Translation gives CASSLSGYEYEQYF.

J is TRBJ2-3 and V is TRBV11-2; D might be TRBD1 or TRBD2, each matching 5 bases. The CDR3 is 16 residues long. Germline values: CDR1 SGHAT, CDR2 FQNNGV. The V end was cut by 1 base, the J end by 5 bases, with 16 bases between. CDR3 sequence: CASSLAGARPVDTQYF. For the CDR3, the DNA is TGTGCCAGCAGCTTAGCCGGGGCCCGTCCAGTAGATACGCAGTATTTT. Full variable domain (rest looked up from reference TRBV11-2 and TRBJ2-3): EAGVAQSPRYKIIEKRQSVAFWCNPISGHATLYWYQQILGQGPKLLIQFQNNGVVDDSQLPKDRFSAERLKGVDSTLKIQPAKLEDSAVYLCASSLAGARPVDTQYFGPGTRLTVL.

The CDR3 region has the DNA TGTGCCAGCAGCTGGGAGACTAGCGGGGGGTCCAATGAGCAGTTCTTC. This codes for CASSWETSGGSNEQFF. The rearrangement links TRBV5-5 to TRBJ2-1, with TRBD2 matching 13 bases. Per germline, CDR1 SGHKS and CDR2 YYEKEE (reference sequence). The CDR3 is 16 amino acids. Trimming removed 3 bases from V and 6 bases from J; junction bases left unmatched: 6.

The V call is TRBV10-3, the J call TRBJ2-7, with D perhaps matching TRBD2 (6 bases). Germline CDR1 is ENHRY and CDR2 is SYGVKD. The CDR3 sequence is 16 residues long. Trimming removed 6 bases from V and 0 bases from J, with 18 bases in between. The CDR3 region is CAISLTGTSSSYEQYF. The CDR3 DNA reads as TGTGCCATCAGCCTTACCGGGACTTCCAGCTCCTACGAGCAGTACTTC.